What follows describes a single T cell receptor (beta chain). Its antigen is not known. The data were obtained in a study of blood T cells in healthy people across ages. The study's findings and limits: Diversity figures derived from one million T cells were judged to underestimate the true value. It was the long-lived donors that had more naive CD4+ cells and higher diversity than aged donors.

Sample-barcoded 5' priming and a J-beta primer mix drove a second PCR of roughly 6 to 12 cycles. Every individual sample yielded 2.5 million or more paired-end reads (each containing CDR3). TCRdb re-called the 5' RACE reads through MiXCR, storing one row per CDR3 protein. The sample carries roughly 1.5 million distinct CDR3 sequences, approximately 42% recorded once. Total RNA extracted from each sample amounted to at least 6 micrograms. Looked up from germline, CDR1 is MNHEY and CDR2 is SMNVEV (reference sequence). The CDR3 sequence is 15 residues long. J is TRBJ2-1 and V is TRBV27; D unclear. The end of the DNA is better explained by TRBJ2-7, so the J call may be wrong. The clonotype comes from a young woman in good health. The source material was blood. The CDR3 sequence: CASSLTRHSYNEQYF. In DNA form, the CDR3 reads TGTGCCAGCAGCCTAACTCGCCACTCCTACAATGAGCAGTACTTC.